This T cell receptor (beta chain) was found in a study of naive and memory T cell subsets. Findings and limits, study-wide: Clonotypes are single alpha or beta chains, not paired receptors. Naive and memory repertoire findings lacked a ground truth for validation.

This clonotype was seen only a few times. Its antigen remains unidentified. Germline assignment: CDR1 SEHNR and CDR2 FQNEAQ (reference sequence). The length of the CDR3 is 15 residues. V gave up 1 base and J gave up 4 bases, with 10 bases separating them. CD4 T cells were positively selected, then CD8 T cells from the CD4-negative fraction. Both TRBC1 and TRBC2 were covered by a beta constant-region primer of two equimolar oligonucleotides. The cDNA 3' end received a ligated single-stranded oligonucleotide carrying the SP2 primer and a 12-nucleotide UMI. TCRdb called the UMI-ligation and nested PCR reads again in MiXCR, with one record for every CDR3 protein. The table records tens of thousands of distinct CDR3 sequences, roughly 14% of them present only once.

The sequencing sample was made of effector memory CD4+ T cells from blood. Subset described: effector memory, CD45RA- CD27-. This receptor was obtained from a human donor in good health. The rearrangement joins TRBV7-9 to TRBJ1-4, with D uncertain. This CDR3 is CASSLGAGLNEKLFF. The CDR3 DNA sequence: TGTGCCAGCAGCTTAGGGGCAGGCCTTAATGAAAAACTGTTTTTT.